These T cell receptor beta chains were read from a single sample in a study of Ad26.COV2.S vaccination and SARS-CoV-2 variants. The table came from immunoSEQ multiplex PCR; TCRdb's copy has only in-frame clones and leaves some out. The repertoire has about 350,000 clones, approximately 85% of them found once; the top ten carry 3.3%. The material sequenced was peripheral blood, taken in a trial of Ad26.COV2.S vaccine versus placebo. The receptor source for this set is a person between 18 and 65 years old who received the Ad26.COV2.S COVID-19 vaccine or a placebo. The CDR3 runs from the conserved cysteine through the conserved F or W. The D gene is left open where the match is weak. The size of a clone is reported for some rows only, either as once, few or many, or as a class for expanded clones.

>TRBV10-3|TRBJ1-1|once|.
CAISESKRGNTEAFF
TGTGCCATCAGTGAGTCGAAGAGGGGGAACACTGAAGCTTTCTTT
>TRBV19|TRBJ1-6|.|TRBD1
CASSVKGAGSPLHF
TGTGCCAGTAGCGTGAAGGGGGCCGGCTCACCCCTCCACTTT
>TRBV11-2|TRBJ2-5|.|.
CASSLKVFPETQYF
TGTGCCAGCAGCTTGAAGGTTTTCCCAGAGACCCAGTACTTC
>TRBV6-2/TRBV6-3|TRBJ2-7|.|TRBD2
CASSGGLVIHEQYF
TGTGCCAGCAGCGGGGGACTAGTTATTCACGAGCAGTACTTC
>TRBV29-1|TRBJ2-3|.|.
CSVSLYQPTADTQYF
TGCAGCGTGTCCCTTTACCAGCCGACGGCAGATACGCAGTATTTT
>TRBV9|TRBJ2-7|.|TRBD1
CASSAGTGPYEQYF
TGTGCCAGCAGCGCCGGGACAGGGCCCTACGAGCAGTACTTC
>TRBV7-9|TRBJ1-5|.|.
CASSHSEPYSNQPQHF
TGTGCCAGCAGCCACTCGGAGCCGTATAGCAATCAGCCCCAGCATTTT
>TRBV18|TRBJ2-2|.|.
CASCTQGNTGELFF
TGTGCCAGCTGCACACAGGGGAACACCGGGGAGCTGTTTTTT
>TRBV19|TRBJ1-2|.|TRBD1
CASSITGVGYTF
TGTGCCAGTAGTATAACAGGGGTTGGCTACACCTTC
>TRBV5-4|TRBJ2-1|.|.
CASSLAGARYNEQFF
TGTGCCAGCAGCTTGGCGGGAGCCCGGTACAATGAGCAGTTCTTC
>TRBV3-1/TRBV3-2|TRBJ1-6|.|TRBD1
CASSQERAGTGRYNSPLHF
TGTGCCAGCAGCCAAGAACGCGCCGGGACAGGGCGGTATAATTCACCCCTCCACTTT
>TRBV18|TRBJ2-3|.|TRBD2
CASSPPRAGGYTDTQYF
TGTGCCAGCTCACCTCCCAGGGCGGGAGGTTACACAGATACGCAGTATTTT
>TRBV14|TRBJ1-6|few|.
CASSPTIGRNNSPLHF
TGTGCCAGCAGCCCAACGATAGGACGGAATAATTCACCCCTCCACTTT
>TRBV10-3|TRBJ2-3|.|.
CAISQTIDTQYF
TGTGCCATCAGCCAAACTATAGATACGCAGTATTTT
>TRBV7-9|TRBJ2-7|.|.
CASSPIPGDPSYEQYF
TGTGCCAGCAGCCCCATTCCGGGAGACCCCTCCTACGAGCAGTACTTC
>TRBV7-9|TRBJ1-2|.|.
CASSSTTNGGRNYGYTF
TGTGCCAGCAGCTCAACTACTAATGGAGGGCGTAACTATGGCTACACCTTC
>TRBV7-9|TRBJ1-1|few|TRBD1
CASSTGQGNTEAFF
TGTGCCAGCAGCACCGGACAGGGGAACACTGAAGCTTTCTTT
>TRBV5-1|TRBJ2-5|.|TRBD2
CASSFFAGGQETQYF
TGCGCCAGCAGCTTCTTTGCGGGGGGCCAAGAGACCCAGTACTTC
>TRBV13|TRBJ2-1|.|.
CASSLDRNMRGARNEQFF
TGTGCCAGCAGCTTAGATCGTAATATGCGGGGCGCTAGGAATGAGCAGTTCTTC
>TRBV20-1|TRBJ2-7|once|.
CSARRGKQYF
TGCAGTGCTAGGAGGGGAAAGCAGTACTTC
>TRBV7-2|TRBJ2-3|.|.
CASSFDDRKTDTQYF
TGTGCCAGCAGCTTTGACGACAGGAAAACAGATACGCAGTATTTT
>TRBV6-2/TRBV6-3|TRBJ2-7|once|.
CASSYPDYEQYF
TGTGCCAGCAGTTACCCAGACTACGAGCAGTACTTC
>TRBV18|TRBJ1-6|.|.
CASSQAVDSPLHF
TGTGCCAGCTCACAGGCAGTGGATTCACCCCTCCACTTT
>TRBV27|TRBJ1-4|.|.
CASSLLRGADNEKLFF
TGTGCCAGCAGTTTACTGAGGGGGGCCGATAATGAAAAACTGTTTTTT
>TRBV14|TRBJ2-4|.|TRBD1
CASSQDPGRGGNIQYF
TGTGCCAGCAGCCAAGATCCGGGCAGAGGGGGCAACATTCAGTACTTC
>TRBV10-3|TRBJ1-1|.|.
CAISFRADTEAFF
TGTGCCATCAGCTTCAGGGCGGACACTGAAGCTTTCTTT
>TRBV14|TRBJ2-3|.|.
CASSNFLFTDTQYF
TGTGCCAGCAGCAACTTTCTTTTCACAGATACGCAGTATTTT
>TRBV4-3|TRBJ2-3|.|TRBD2
CASSPASGEPDTQYF
TGCGCCAGCAGCCCCGCTAGCGGTGAACCGGATACGCAGTATTTT
>TRBV2|TRBJ1-3|.|TRBD1
CASKQGGNEDTIYF
TGTGCCAGCAAACAGGGGGGCAATGAGGACACCATATATTTT
>TRBV7-9|TRBJ2-3|.|TRBD1
CASSFTGGSTDTQYF
TGTGCCAGCAGCTTCACAGGGGGATCCACAGATACGCAGTATTTT
>TRBV7-2|TRBJ2-5|.|TRBD2
CAISGGAGETQYF
TGTGCGATCAGCGGGGGGGCCGGAGAGACCCAGTACTTC
>TRBV7-2|TRBJ2-7|once|TRBD2
CASSLVGGNYEQYF
TGTGCCAGCAGCTTAGTGGGAGGGAATTACGAGCAGTACTTC
>TRBV18|TRBJ2-7|.|.
CASSRRDASIYEQYF
TGTGCCAGCTCCCGACGGGACGCGTCGATCTACGAGCAGTACTTC
>TRBV5-1|TRBJ2-7|.|TRBD2
CASSLAGGPYEQYF
TGCGCCAGCAGCTTGGCGGGGGGGCCCTACGAGCAGTACTTC
>TRBV7-2|TRBJ1-6|.|.
CASSLYSGPGDSPLHF
TGTGCCAGCAGCTTATATTCAGGACCGGGTGATTCACCCCTCCACTTT
>TRBV5-1|TRBJ2-7|.|TRBD2
CASSLGAGGPPEQYF
TGCGCCAGCAGCTTGGGGGCGGGAGGGCCACCCGAGCAGTACTTC
>TRBV19|TRBJ2-2|.|TRBD2
CASSIPLAGTGELFF
TGTGCCAGTAGTATCCCCCTAGCGGGCACCGGGGAGCTGTTTTTT
>TRBV5-1|TRBJ1-2|.|TRBD1
CASSLAGTGPEIQAYGYTF
TGCGCCAGCAGCTTGGCCGGGACAGGCCCGGAAATCCAGGCCTATGGCTACACCTTC
>TRBV3-1/TRBV3-2|TRBJ2-7|.|.
CASSQGAYEQYF
TGTGCCAGCAGCCAAGGAGCTTACGAGCAGTACTTC
>TRBV5-1|TRBJ2-5|.|TRBD2
CASSLGLAGTQETQYF
TGCGCCAGCAGCTTGGGACTAGCGGGAACCCAAGAGACCCAGTACTTC
>TRBV28|TRBJ1-5|.|TRBD1
CASSLVGQGGRQPQHF
TGTGCCAGCAGTTTAGTCGGACAGGGAGGTCGTCAGCCCCAGCATTTT
>TRBV10-1|TRBJ1-2|.|.
CASLRWSDYGYTF
TGCGCCAGCCTTCGCTGGAGCGACTATGGCTACACCTTC
>TRBV5-1|TRBJ1-1|once|.
CASSLGWGVVEAFF
TGCGCCAGCAGCTTGGGCTGGGGGGTGGTCGAAGCTTTCTTT
>TRBV2|TRBJ1-1|.|.
CASNPGRAGTEAFF
TGTGCCAGCAACCCGGGGAGGGCAGGAACTGAAGCTTTCTTT
>TRBV2|TRBJ1-1|.|.
CASSEGRGSAEAFF
TGTGCCAGCAGTGAGGGCAGGGGTTCGGCTGAAGCTTTCTTT
>TRBV4-3|TRBJ2-3|.|.
CASSQAVGKTSTDTQYF
TGCGCCAGCAGCCAAGCGGTTGGCAAGACTAGCACAGATACGCAGTATTTT
>TRBV30|TRBJ2-1|.|.
CAWSRSERNEQFF
TGTGCCTGGAGCCGGTCGGAACGCAATGAGCAGTTCTTC
>TRBV29-1|TRBJ1-1|.|.
CSVSGLFSTEAFF
TGCAGCGTTTCGGGACTGTTCTCCACTGAAGCTTTCTTT
>TRBV24-1|TRBJ2-1|.|.
CAARGTSYNEQFF
TGTGCCGCCCGGGGGACCTCCTACAATGAGCAGTTCTTC
>TRBV3-1/TRBV3-2|TRBJ1-2|.|.
CASIQGSGYGYTF
TGTGCCAGCATCCAGGGGTCCGGCTATGGCTACACCTTC
>TRBV18|TRBJ1-1|.|TRBD1
CASSHLAGTGGAGNTEAFF
TGTGCCAGCTCACACCTAGCCGGGACAGGGGGCGCAGGTAACACTGAAGCTTTCTTT